These 19 T cell receptor beta chains were all obtained from the same sample, sequenced in a study of blood T cell repertoires in COVID-19. Repertoires were generated with immunoSEQ multiplex PCR, while TCRdb's copy carries only in-frame clones and drops some. The table has roughly 380,000 clones, roughly 87% seen once; the top ten hold 2.5% to 3.5%. Sequenced material: PBMCs or T cells enriched from blood (not recorded which). The receptors originated from a woman aged 30 to 39 who had recovered from COVID-19.

The rearrangement joins TRBV4-1 to TRBJ2-3; the D is unclear. V dropped 6 bases and J dropped 4 bases, with 5 bases sitting between them. Germline CDR1 reads MGHRA; CDR2 reads YSYEKL. There are 11 residues in the CDR3. As DNA, the CDR3 is TGCGCCAGCAGTATGTCAGATACGCAGTATTTT. Protein product: CASSMSDTQYF.

The chain carries TRBV11-2 and TRBJ2-3, with 8 bases matching TRBD1. Losses at the gene ends were 5 bases for V and 5 bases for J; bases not matched to a gene: 6. There are 14 residues in the CDR3. Germline lookup yields CDR1 SGHAT and CDR2 FQNNGV. Here the CDR3 DNA reads TGTGCCAGCAGCCTTGGGACAGGCCAAGATACGCAGTATTTT. This gives the protein CASSLGTGQDTQYF.

The chain couples TRBV7-9 to TRBJ2-2; D is possibly TRBD2 (6 bases). Germline V gives CDR1 SEHNR, CDR2 FQNEAQ (reference sequence). Trimming took off 5 bases at V and 2 bases at J, with 12 bases between the two ends. CDR3 size: 15 residues. The CDR3 DNA reads TGTGCCAGCAGCCACTGGGGGGAAAACACCGGGGAGCTGTTTTTT. Residues: CASSHWGENTGELFF. The full variable domain, its missing parts supplied by reference TRBV7-9 and TRBJ2-2, is DTGVSQNPRHKITKRGQNVTFRCDPISEHNRLYWYRQTLGQGPEFLTYFQNEAQLEKSRLLSDRFSAERPKGSFSTLEIQRTEQGDSAMYLCASSHWGENTGELFFGEGSRLTVL.

V gene TRBV11-2 combines with J gene TRBJ1-4; 7 positions agree with TRBD1. This CDR3 comprises 14 residues. The V gene end was trimmed by 1 base and the J gene end by 8 bases; junction bases not matched to a gene: 4. The germline CDR1 and CDR2 sequences are SGHAT and FQNNGV. DNA of the CDR3: TGTGCCAGCAGCTTAGTCCAGGGGGTCGAAAAACTGTTTTTT. Protein: CASSLVQGVEKLFF.

V is TRBV10-3 and J is TRBJ1-5; 10 positions agree with TRBD1. Unmatched junction bases numbered 7, after V lost 2 bases and J lost 3 bases. Per germline, CDR1 ENHRY and CDR2 SYGVKD. This CDR3 is 17 amino acids long. CDR3 nucleotides: TGTGCCATCAGTGAGAGCCCGGGGACAGGGGACAATCAGCCCCAGCATTTT. It encodes CAISESPGTGDNQPQHF.

The rearrangement links TRBV29-1 to TRBJ1-1; D is unresolved. This CDR3 spans 13 amino acids. Germline assignment: CDR1 SQVTM and CDR2 ANQGSEA. Trimming left V 8 bases short and J 0 bases short, with 13 bases between. The CDR3 sequence: CSSNSYMNTEAFF. In nucleotides, the CDR3 is TGCAGCTCGAACAGCTACATGAACACTGAAGCTTTCTTT.

The chain uses TRBV5-4 and TRBJ2-2, with 12 nucleotides matching TRBD1. The CDR3 has 18 amino acids. The J segment lost 2 bases and the V segment lost 4 bases, leaving 9 bases of the junction unmatched. Germline V gives CDR1 SGHNT, CDR2 YYREEE (reference sequence). CDR3 region: CASSRARDRGHNTGELFF. The CDR3 nucleotides read TGTGCCAGCAGCCGGGCCCGGGACAGGGGGCACAACACCGGGGAGCTGTTTTTT.

This clone has more than one count but fewer than ten. The genes are TRBV27 and TRBJ2-1; D remains unclear. The V end was cut by 3 bases, the J end by 0 bases, with 12 bases between. Looked up from germline, CDR1 is MNHEY and CDR2 is SMNVEV (reference sequence). This CDR3 spans 16 amino acids. CDR3 sequence: CASSFAVSFSYNEQFF. CDR3 coding DNA: TGTGCCAGCAGTTTTGCAGTATCGTTCTCCTACAATGAGCAGTTCTTC.

The chain joins TRBV6-4 to TRBJ2-1; possibly TRBD2 for D (5 bases). The CDR3 sequence is 16 residues long. CDR1 is MRHNA and CDR2 is SNTAGT in the germline V gene. The ends were cut back, 0 bases at V and 6 bases at J, with 15 bases in the middle. The CDR3, as DNA: TGTGCCAGCAGTGACTCGAGAGGGAGCGACCTCAATGAGCAGTTCTTC. Translated, it gives CASSDSRGSDLNEQFF.

The chain is built from TRBV28 and TRBJ1-2; no reliable D call. Germline loops: CDR1 MDHEN, CDR2 SYDVKM. V lost 3 bases, J lost 4 bases, and 12 bases lay in between. The CDR3 covers 14 residues. This CDR3 is CASSLLGRAYGYTF. The CDR3 bases are TGTGCCAGCAGTTTGCTGGGGAGGGCCTATGGCTACACCTTC.

The chain links TRBV3-1 (or the pseudogene TRBV3-2) to TRBJ2-5; 9 bases map to TRBD2. The germline CDR1 and CDR2 sequences are LGHDT and YNNKEL (reference sequence). The CDR3 totals 15 residues. Unmatched junction bases numbered 7, after V lost 3 bases and J lost 5 bases. In DNA form, the CDR3 reads TGTGCCAGCAGCCAGTGGCGGGGGGGCCGGGAGACCCAGTACTTC. Translation gives CASSQWRGGRETQYF.

This clone showed up just a few times. V usage is TRBV3-1 (or the pseudogene TRBV3-2) and J usage is TRBJ2-2, with TRBD2 identical over 9 bases. V trimming: 2 bases; J trimming: 2 bases; junction bases outside the gene matches: 3. The CDR3 has 16 residues. CDR1 is LGHDT, CDR2 YNNKEL, per germline (reference sequence). In DNA form, the CDR3 reads TGTGCCAGCAGCCAAAGAGCGGGAGGTAACACCGGGGAGCTGTTTTTT. Translation: CASSQRAGGNTGELFF.

This chain uses TRBV3-1 (or the pseudogene TRBV3-2) with TRBJ2-7, with a possible D match to TRBD2 (6 bases). This CDR3 spans 17 amino acids. Trimming shortened V by 4 bases and J by 0 bases, and 19 bases separated the two germline ends. CDR1 and CDR2 from the germline V gene are LGHDT and YNNKEL (reference sequence). CDR3 coding DNA: TGTGCCAGCAGCCCAATCGGGGAGCGGGCCATCTCCTACGAGCAGTACTTC. It is translated as CASSPIGERAISYEQYF.

This sequence joins TRBV6-2 or TRBV6-3 and TRBJ2-1; 11 nucleotides align to TRBD2. The germline CDR1 and CDR2 sequences are MNHEY and SVGEGT. This CDR3 is built from 15 residues. With 0 bases clipped from V and 14 bases from J, the junction kept 9 bases outside the gene matches. CDR3 residues: CASSYSGSSGGIEFF. CDR3 sequence (DNA): TGTGCCAGCAGTTACTCGGGATCTAGCGGGGGGATTGAGTTCTTC.

The genes are TRBV25-1 and TRBJ2-2; 7 nucleotides match TRBD1. Germline assignment: CDR1 MGHDK and CDR2 SYGVNS. The CDR3 spans 15 residues. V dropped 2 bases and J dropped 3; count of bases not matched to a gene: 3. The CDR3 loop is CASSEHTGDTGELFF. The CDR3 nucleotides are TGTGCCAGCAGTGAACACACAGGGGACACCGGGGAGCTGTTTTTT.

Only one count was recorded for this clone. The CDR3 region is CASSQELASYEQYF. As DNA, the CDR3 is TGTGCCAGCAGCCAAGAACTAGCGAGCTACGAGCAGTACTTC. V and J are TRBV4-2 and TRBJ2-7; 7 nucleotides match TRBD2. Unmatched junction bases numbered 2, after V lost 0 bases and J lost 3 bases. The CDR3 runs 14 residues. The V gene's germline CDR1 is LGHNA and CDR2 YNFKEQ.

The V and J genes are TRBV28 and TRBJ2-1, with 11 nucleotides matching TRBD2. The V segment lost 5 bases and the J segment 10 bases; nucleotides outside the gene matches: 13. CDR1 is MDHEN and CDR2 is SYDVKM in the germline V gene. The CDR3 covers 16 residues. The chain's CDR3 is CASSTGTSGYLSEQFF. DNA for the CDR3: TGTGCCAGCAGTACTGGGACTAGCGGCTACTTATCGGAGCAGTTCTTC. Complete variable domain (other parts from reference TRBV28 and TRBJ2-1): DVKVTQSSRYLVKRTGEKVFLECVQDMDHENMFWYRQDPGLGLRLIYFSYDVKMKEKGDIPEGYSVSREKKERFSLILESASTNQTSMYLCASSTGTSGYLSEQFFGPGTRLTVL.

The chain couples TRBV5-8 to TRBJ2-7, with D perhaps TRBD1 (5 bases). CDR3 length equals 13 residues. Germline V gene lookup returns CDR1 SGHTS and CDR2 YDEGEE. V lost 5 bases, J lost 2 bases, and 11 bases lay in between. For the CDR3, the DNA is TGTGCCAGCAGACCCAGGGTTACCTACGAGCAGTACTTC. It yields the protein CASRPRVTYEQYF.

This chain links TRBV3-1 (or the pseudogene TRBV3-2) with TRBJ1-5, with no clear D. Germline V gene sequence: CDR1 LGHDT, CDR2 YNNKEL (reference sequence). The V and J ends lost 0 bases and 6 bases respectively, with 6 bases between them. The CDR3 extends over 13 amino acids. CDR3 loop: CASSQDLSQPQHF. CDR3 in DNA: TGTGCCAGCAGCCAAGACCTAAGTCAGCCCCAGCATTTT.